This T cell receptor beta chain comes out of a study of T-cell memory formation after mild COVID-19. Study-level results: CM and EM subsets held most contracting CD4+ clones; EMRA held CD8+ ones. That cross-reactive memory joined was suggested by some responding clones appearing in pre-infection memory. A balance of CD4 and CD8 characterized clones contracting day 15 to 85, whereas later expanders leaned CD4+.

V dropped 1 base and J dropped 13; count of bases not matched to a gene: 6. CDR3 length: 13 amino acids. The V gene's germline CDR1 is LGHNA and CDR2 YSLEER. This clonotype was found many times. The antigen remains undetermined. Amplification by 5'RACE using constant-segment primers produced TCR alpha and TCR beta cDNA libraries that carried sample barcodes and UMIs. TCRdb processed the 5' RACE reads anew with MiXCR; each CDR3 protein has one entry. The sample contains hundreds of thousands of distinct CDR3 sequences, roughly 18% of which appear only once. The sequenced sample was PBMCs or a T cell subset sorted from them (not recorded which). The TCR originated in a man in his late teens or twenties who had mild COVID-19 (a few samples of this study predate the infection). Cell type and time point are not known. The chain combines TRBV4-3 with TRBJ2-1; 8 bases fit TRBD1. The CDR3 region has the DNA TGCGCCAGCAGCCAAGGGGCAGGGGGCGCCCAGTTCTTC. Amino acid sequence: CASSQGAGGAQFF.